The rows below give T cell receptor beta chains drawn from one sample of a study of T cell responses to AZD1222 COVID-19 vaccine. Data came from immunoSEQ multiplex PCR; TCRdb stores just in-frame clones and leaves some out. The sample has 140,000 to 150,000 clones, nearly 95% seen once; the top ten hold 4.5% to 5.5%. The specimen comprised peripheral blood, sampled on day 0 of AZD1222 vaccination. The receptors come from an adult in good health. Each CDR3 is given with its conserved first and last residue. The D gene is left open where the match is weak. Some rows mark clone size as missing; the rest say once, few, many or name a class of expanded clone.

length: 14
D: NA
V: TRBV6-5
size: NA
J: TRBJ2-1
CDR3: CASSPGRRYNEQFF
DNA: TGTGCCAGCAGTCCGGGACGGAGATACAATGAGCAGTTCTTC

length: 13
D: NA
V: TRBV12-3/TRBV12-4
size: NA
J: TRBJ1-1
CDR3: CASSFLENTEAFF
DNA: TGTGCCAGCAGTTTTCTTGAAAACACTGAAGCTTTCTTT

length: 12
D: NA
V: TRBV18
size: NA
J: TRBJ1-2
CDR3: CASSPGGVGYTF
DNA: TGTGCCAGCTCCCCCGGAGGGGTTGGCTACACCTTC

length: 15
D: TRBD2
V: TRBV13
size: NA
J: TRBJ2-5
CDR3: CASSYRTSGSQTQYF
DNA: TGTGCCAGCAGCTATCGGACTAGCGGGAGCCAGACCCAGTACTTC

length: 15
D: TRBD1
V: TRBV3-1/TRBV3-2
size: NA
J: TRBJ2-7
CDR3: CASEGYRDRGLEQYF
DNA: TGTGCAAGCGAGGGTTACCGGGACAGGGGGCTTGAGCAGTACTTC

length: 14
D: TRBD2
V: TRBV6-4
size: once
J: TRBJ2-7
CDR3: CASSGLAGEHEQYF
DNA: TGTGCCAGCAGTGGCCTAGCGGGAGAACACGAGCAGTACTTC

length: 15
D: NA
V: TRBV18
size: NA
J: TRBJ2-1
CDR3: CASSQSGVSYNEQFF
DNA: TGTGCCAGCTCCCAATCGGGTGTATCCTACAATGAGCAGTTCTTC

length: 14
D: TRBD1
V: TRBV5-1
size: NA
J: TRBJ1-1
CDR3: CASSLSAGGTEAFF
DNA: TGCGCCAGCAGCTTGAGCGCAGGGGGAACTGAAGCTTTCTTT

length: 15
D: NA
V: TRBV28
size: NA
J: TRBJ2-3
CDR3: CASSFRGAGTDTQYF
DNA: TGTGCCAGCAGTTTCAGGGGTGCTGGCACAGATACGCAGTATTTT

length: 16
D: TRBD1
V: TRBV23-1
size: NA
J: TRBJ2-4
CDR3: CASRTPGTGCKNIQYF
DNA: TGCGCCAGCAGAACCCCCGGGACAGGCTGCAAAAACATTCAGTACTTC

length: 14
D: NA
V: TRBV19
size: NA
J: TRBJ1-2
CDR3: CASSTTPATYGYTF
DNA: TGTGCCAGTAGTACGACCCCGGCTACCTATGGCTACACCTTC

length: 15
D: NA
V: TRBV27
size: once
J: TRBJ1-5
CDR3: CASSLRGRSNQPQHF
DNA: TGTGCCAGCAGTTTAAGGGGAAGGAGCAATCAGCCCCAGCATTTT

length: 14
D: NA
V: TRBV19
size: once
J: TRBJ2-1
CDR3: CASRPSRSYNEQFF
DNA: TGTGCCAGTAGACCCTCGCGCTCCTACAATGAGCAGTTCTTC

length: 16
D: NA
V: TRBV3-1/TRBV3-2
size: NA
J: TRBJ1-1
CDR3: CASSQGWGLMNTEAFF
DNA: TGTGCCAGCAGCCAGGGTTGGGGACTCATGAACACTGAAGCTTTCTTT

length: 13
D: NA
V: TRBV5-1
size: NA
J: TRBJ1-6
CDR3: CASSWGENSPLHF
DNA: TGCGCCAGCAGCTGGGGTGAGAATTCACCCCTCCACTTT

length: 11
D: NA
V: TRBV29-1
size: NA
J: TRBJ1-1
CDR3: CSSAGVTEAFF
DNA: TGCAGCTCTGCAGGGGTGACTGAAGCTTTCTTT

length: 11
D: NA
V: TRBV20-1
size: NA
J: TRBJ2-1
CDR3: CSGRQYNEQFF
DNA: TGCAGTGGTAGACAGTACAATGAGCAGTTCTTC

length: 12
D: NA
V: TRBV2
size: NA
J: TRBJ1-1
CDR3: CASKGHRFEAFF
DNA: TGTGCCAGCAAGGGACACAGGTTTGAAGCTTTCTTT

length: 11
D: NA
V: TRBV12-3/TRBV12-4
size: NA
J: TRBJ1-3
CDR3: CASITGDTIYF
DNA: TGTGCCAGCATTACGGGGGACACCATATATTTT

length: 14
D: TRBD1
V: TRBV13
size: NA
J: TRBJ2-7
CDR3: CASSTQDRGYEQYF
DNA: TGTGCCAGCAGCACCCAGGACAGGGGCTACGAGCAGTACTTC

length: 16
D: NA
V: TRBV28
size: NA
J: TRBJ2-1
CDR3: CASSRQRGPAYNEQFF
DNA: TGTGCCAGCAGTCGCCAGCGCGGGCCAGCCTACAATGAGCAGTTCTTC

length: 15
D: TRBD1
V: TRBV7-6
size: NA
J: TRBJ1-1
CDR3: CASSFGTGGSTEAFF
DNA: TGTGCCAGCAGCTTTGGGACAGGGGGCAGCACTGAAGCTTTCTTT

length: 14
D: TRBD2
V: TRBV29-1
size: NA
J: TRBJ2-3
CDR3: CSVVGLAGVDTQYF
DNA: TGCAGCGTCGTGGGACTAGCGGGAGTAGATACGCAGTATTTT

length: 14
D: NA
V: TRBV4-1
size: NA
J: TRBJ2-4
CDR3: CASSQVGAKNIQYF
DNA: TGCGCCAGCAGCCAAGTAGGGGCCAAAAACATTCAGTACTTC

length: 14
D: TRBD1
V: TRBV20-1
size: NA
J: TRBJ1-5
CDR3: CSASSGQGYQPQHF
DNA: TGCAGTGCTAGTTCTGGACAGGGGTATCAGCCCCAGCATTTT

length: 13
D: NA
V: TRBV27
size: NA
J: TRBJ1-4
CDR3: CASSLSRNEKLFF
DNA: TGTGCCAGCAGTTTATCTAGGAATGAAAAACTGTTTTTT

length: 16
D: NA
V: TRBV7-8
size: NA
J: TRBJ2-2
CDR3: CASSLAGPEGTGELFF
DNA: TGTGCCAGCAGCTTAGCAGGCCCCGAGGGCACCGGGGAGCTGTTTTTT

length: 14
D: NA
V: TRBV9
size: NA
J: TRBJ1-1
CDR3: CASSVGPGNTEAFF
DNA: TGTGCCAGCAGCGTAGGTCCTGGAAACACTGAAGCTTTCTTT

length: 13
D: NA
V: TRBV7-9
size: NA
J: TRBJ2-1
CDR3: CASSKTVYNEQFF
DNA: TGTGCCAGCAGCAAGACAGTCTACAATGAGCAGTTCTTC

length: 11
D: NA
V: TRBV3-1/TRBV3-2
size: NA
J: TRBJ1-1
CDR3: CASSHATEAFF
DNA: TGTGCCAGCAGCCATGCTACTGAAGCTTTCTTT

length: 15
D: NA
V: TRBV4-1
size: NA
J: TRBJ2-1
CDR3: CASSQWRGADNEQFF
DNA: TGCGCCAGCAGCCAATGGAGGGGGGCGGACAATGAGCAGTTCTTC

length: 14
D: TRBD2
V: TRBV6-4
size: NA
J: TRBJ2-1
CDR3: CASRVPGLAFEQFF
DNA: TGTGCCAGCAGGGTCCCGGGACTAGCGTTTGAGCAGTTCTTC

length: 14
D: TRBD1
V: TRBV27
size: NA
J: TRBJ1-2
CDR3: CASSLDRDGYGYTF
DNA: TGTGCCAGCAGCCTCGACAGGGATGGCTATGGCTACACCTTC

length: 13
D: NA
V: TRBV7-2
size: NA
J: TRBJ1-2
CDR3: CASSPDSIVGYTF
DNA: TGTGCCAGCAGTCCTGACAGTATTGTAGGCTACACCTTC

length: 12
D: NA
V: TRBV13
size: NA
J: TRBJ1-6
CDR3: CASREWNSPLHF
DNA: TGTGCCAGCAGAGAATGGAATTCACCCCTCCACTTT

length: 14
D: TRBD1
V: TRBV7-9
size: NA
J: TRBJ1-6
CDR3: CASSLNRGPSPLHF
DNA: TGTGCCAGCAGCTTAAACAGGGGGCCTTCACCCCTCCACTTT

length: 15
D: NA
V: TRBV2
size: NA
J: TRBJ1-2
CDR3: CASSLRRGVGYGYTF
DNA: TGTGCCAGCAGTCTTAGGAGGGGGGTCGGCTATGGCTACACCTTC

length: 16
D: NA
V: TRBV21-1
size: NA
J: TRBJ2-7
CDR3: CASSKALQALPYEQYF
DNA: TGTGCCAGCAGCAAAGCGCTCCAGGCCCTGCCCTACGAGCAGTACTTC

length: 14
D: NA
V: TRBV30
size: NA
J: TRBJ1-3
CDR3: CAWRQGVSGNTIYF
DNA: TGTGCCTGGAGACAGGGCGTAAGTGGAAACACCATATATTTT

length: 14
D: TRBD1
V: TRBV6-5
size: NA
J: TRBJ1-5
CDR3: CASTQGADYQPQHF
DNA: TGTGCCAGCACCCAGGGGGCGGACTATCAGCCCCAGCATTTT

length: 14
D: NA
V: TRBV5-6
size: NA
J: TRBJ1-1
CDR3: CASSLRGRGTEAFF
DNA: TGTGCCAGCAGCTTGAGGGGAAGGGGCACTGAAGCTTTCTTT

length: 18
D: NA
V: TRBV5-1
size: NA
J: TRBJ2-1
CDR3: CASSSSRDSRSSYNEQFF
DNA: TGCGCCAGCAGCTCCTCCAGGGATAGCAGGAGCTCCTACAATGAGCAGTTCTTC